These 3 T cell receptor beta chains were sequenced from one sample in a study of cytomegalovirus exposure and HLA in healthy donors. 13 Jbeta primers and 60 Vbeta primers were used for the PCR. Assay: immunoSEQ multiplex PCR; the TCRdb copy retains only in-frame clones and omits some. This sample has 200,000 or so clones, with about 83% found just once. Material for sequencing was PBMCs. The receptors here all came from a man aged 35 to 55 in good health and CMV-seronegative.

This clone is a singleton in its sample. This rearrangement joins TRBV2 to TRBJ1-2; 10 nucleotides agree with TRBD1. This CDR3 is 15 amino acids long. Germline trimming cut 1 base from V and 4 bases from J; bases unmatched to any gene: 3. Germline V lookup: CDR1 SNHLY, CDR2 FYNNEI. The CDR3 here is CASSEDRTGGYGYTF. In DNA form, the CDR3 reads TGTGCCAGCAGTGAAGATAGGACAGGGGGCTATGGCTACACCTTC.

This sequence joins TRBV27 and TRBJ1-5, with D hard to call. The germline V and J ends were trimmed by 4 bases and 0 bases, with 16 bases remaining between them. The CDR3 spans 17 residues. In germline, CDR1 is MNHEY, CDR2 SMNVEV (reference sequence). CDR3 sequence (DNA): TGTGCCAGCAGTTATCCTGTGGGCAGGATTAGCAATCAGCCCCAGCATTTT. This translates into CASSYPVGRISNQPQHF.

This clone appeared a single time. The V call is TRBV27, the J call TRBJ2-7; 13 bases fit TRBD2. This CDR3 region has 14 residues. V lost 4 bases and J lost 5; bases outside the gene matches: 2. Germline V gene lookup returns CDR1 MNHEY and CDR2 SMNVEV (reference sequence). DNA for the CDR3: TGTGCCAGCAGTTATGGGACTAGCGGGAACGAGCAGTACTTC. This translates into CASSYGTSGNEQYF.